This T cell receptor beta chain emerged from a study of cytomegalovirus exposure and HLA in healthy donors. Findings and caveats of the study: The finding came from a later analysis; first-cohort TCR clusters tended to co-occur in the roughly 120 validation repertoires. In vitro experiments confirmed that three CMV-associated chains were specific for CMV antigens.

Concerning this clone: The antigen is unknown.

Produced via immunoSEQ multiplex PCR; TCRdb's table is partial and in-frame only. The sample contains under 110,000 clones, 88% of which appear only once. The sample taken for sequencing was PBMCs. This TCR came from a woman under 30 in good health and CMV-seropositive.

The CDR3 sequence is CASSYTTGKETQYF. CDR3 sequence (DNA): TGTGCCAGCAGTTACACGACAGGGAAAGAGACCCAGTACTTC. The genes are TRBV6-6 and TRBJ2-5, with 7 bases matching TRBD1. The ends lost 2 bases at V and 3 bases at J; junction bases unmatched: 3. CDR1 and CDR2 (germline): MNHNY, SVGAGI (reference sequence). The CDR3 runs to 14 residues.